Sequencing of this T cell receptor (beta chain) was carried out in a study of blood T cells in healthy people across ages. Study-wide findings and caveats: Older age coincided with a roughly linear decline in TCR beta diversity per million T cells. When one million T cells were used, diversity estimates were thought to be underestimates.

Of note for this clonotype: Its specificity is not known.

Primers used in a second PCR of about 7 to 12 cycles were a sample-barcoded 5' primer and a J-beta primer mix. A single record per CDR3 protein comes from TCRdb applying MiXCR to the 5' RACE reads. Among some 930,000 distinct CDR3 sequences, about 28% were seen once, and the ten largest hold about a tenth. Trimming removed 4 bases from V and 4 bases from J; junction bases left unmatched: 12. The CDR3 runs 17 residues. In addition, the sample was reused for a study of T cells of mothers and their children.

V and J are TRBV12-3 or TRBV12-4 and TRBJ1-2; TRBD1 aligns across 10 bases. Sequenced material: blood. The origin of this receptor is a middle-aged woman in good health. CDR3 in DNA: TGTGCCAGCAGTTCCCCGGGACAGGGGACCCTTGGCTATGGCTACACCTTC. Protein: CASSSPGQGTLGYGYTF.